This T cell receptor (beta chain) is drawn from a study of glioma-infiltrating T cells after dendritic cell vaccination. Study findings and constraints: Higher TCR clonality did not directly relate to longer survival.

Looked up from germline, CDR1 is SGHNT and CDR2 is YENEEA. Trimming took off 3 bases at V and 8 bases at J, with 10 bases between the two ends. This CDR3 has 12 amino acids. All glioblastoma patients lacked an isocitrate dehydrogenase mutation. Before vaccination, two weeks after the third vaccination, and at progression, PBMC were collected. The primer mix had 60 V beta and 13 J beta primers. TCRdb's table, derived via immunoSEQ multiplex PCR, lists solely in-frame clones and lacks some. The profile covers under 130,000 clones, with roughly 79% appearing a single time and 12% taken by the ten largest. Concerning this clone: Antigen: not known.

The TCR sequence derives from a human donor with glioblastoma. Sequencing was performed on blood, taken before dendritic cell vaccination. The chain links TRBV11-3 to TRBJ1-2; no reliable D call. This chain's CDR3 is CASSLRESGYTF. CDR3 DNA sequence: TGTGCCAGCAGCTTGAGGGAAAGCGGCTACACCTTC.